This TCR beta chain comes out of a study of T cell repertoires in cytomegalovirus infection. Study-wide context: Indicated by public TCR beta signatures were CMV infection and matching HLA type. Study observations and caveats: Dominating the ex vivo response were HLA-C-restricted CMV-specific TCR beta clonotypes. Identification of carriers of CMV plus the relevant HLA was performed using cumulative public TCR beta family frequency.

CDR3 length equals 15 residues. Germline lookup yields CDR1 LNHDA and CDR2 SQIVND (reference sequence). Trimming took off 1 base at V and 1 base at J, with 11 bases between the two ends. Worth noting for this clonotype: The target antigen is unknown.

TCRdb ran MiXCR on the reads and lists one entry per CDR3 protein. This sample has fewer than 700,000 distinct CDR3 sequences; roughly a quarter occur once, and the top ten carry less than 9.5%. The sequencing sample was made of CD8+ T cells from PBMCs. This clonotype was sampled from a human donor in good health (CMV status not recorded). Some clones in this sample may be carry-over from other donors' samples. The chain links TRBV19 to TRBJ2-7; D is undetermined. DNA for the CDR3: TGTGCCAGTAGTATAGGGGGAACCCCTTCCTACGAGCAGTACTTC. Its translation is CASSIGGTPSYEQYF.